Sequencing of this T cell receptor (beta chain) was carried out in a study of T cell responses to AZD1222 COVID-19 vaccine. Study observations and caveats: Sampling captured repertoires only after the peak T cell response.

This clone was seen just once. The antigen is not known. Libraries were prepared by immunoSEQ multiplex PCR; TCRdb keeps only in-frame clonotypes and omits some of them. The data show 200,000 or so clones, with 87% seen just once and 2.5% to 3% held by the top ten. CDR1 is SGDLS, CDR2 YYNGEE, per germline. J gave up 2 bases and V 3 bases, and 4 bases lay outside the gene matches. The CDR3 runs 15 residues. The J gene is TRBJ2-3, the V gene TRBV9; 9 bases are a match to TRBD1. This material consisted of peripheral blood, taken on day 0 of MenACWY control vaccination. This receptor was taken from an adult in good health. Here the CDR3 DNA reads TGTGCCAGCAGCGATGGACAGGGGCACACAGATACGCAGTATTTT. This codes for CASSDGQGHTDTQYF.